The 27 T cell receptor beta chains below all came from one sample that was sequenced in a study of T-cell reconstitution after alpha-beta-depleted transplantation in children. Molecular barcoding with unique molecular identifiers was used for the TCRbeta library. One entry per CDR3 protein results from TCRdb running MiXCR on the PCR reads. The sample comprises nearly 400,000 distinct CDR3 sequences, roughly 22% of which are singletons, and less than 4.5% rests with the top ten. The sample in question was PBMCs from the stem cell graft donor, obtained from the stem cell graft. The receptors here all came from a human donor who donated a stem cell graft to a child with acute myeloid leukemia.

This sequence joins TRBV12-3 or TRBV12-4 and TRBJ2-2; D ambiguous. The CDR3 sequence is 12 residues long. Trimming removed 3 bases at V and 7 bases at J, with 6 bases between. CDR3 sequence reads: CASSFSHGELFF. In DNA form, the CDR3 reads TGTGCCAGCAGTTTTAGCCACGGGGAGCTGTTTTTT.

The sample holds a few counts of this clonotype. This chain joins TRBV10-3 and TRBJ2-7; D call uncertain. The germline CDR1 and CDR2 sequences are ENHRY and SYGVKD. V dropped 6 bases and J dropped 3 bases, with 12 bases sitting between them. The CDR3 is 13 amino acids. The CDR3 sequence: CAIRDNQLYEQYF. For the CDR3, the DNA is TGTGCCATCAGAGATAACCAGCTCTACGAGCAGTACTTC.

This clonotype was detected ten times or more. This chain joins TRBV20-1 and TRBJ2-7; TRBD1 matches 8 bases. The V segment lost 6 bases and the J segment 3 bases; nucleotides outside the gene matches: 10. Germline lookup yields CDR1 DFQATT and CDR2 SNEGSKA (reference sequence). The CDR3 runs 14 residues. The CDR3: CSAGQGAISYEQYF. In nucleotides, the CDR3 is TGCAGTGCCGGTCAGGGGGCTATTAGCTACGAGCAGTACTTC.

This chain links TRBV25-1 with TRBJ2-7, with D possibly called TRBD1 or TRBD2 (5 bases each). V lost 0 bases and J 1 base, leaving 10 bases between the germline ends. CDR1 and CDR2 (germline): MGHDK, SYGVNS. The CDR3 contains 15 residues. The CDR3 DNA reads as TGTGCCAGCAGTGAATATCGGGACGGATCCTACGAGCAGTACTTC. It yields the protein CASSEYRDGSYEQYF.

V is TRBV5-1 and J is TRBJ2-3; perhaps TRBD2 as D (6 bases). Looked up from germline, CDR1 is SGHRS and CDR2 is YFSETQ. This CDR3 has 16 amino acids. V was cut by 0 bases and J by 2 bases, with 13 bases left in between. The CDR3 DNA follows: TGCGCCAGCAGCTTGGTCCTAGCGCCAAACACAGATACGCAGTATTTT. Residues: CASSLVLAPNTDTQYF.

This clonotype occurred many times. V is TRBV19 and J is TRBJ2-7; D uncertain. CDR1 LNHDA and CDR2 SQIVND come from the germline V gene (reference sequence). The CDR3 has 12 amino acids. V was pared by 8 bases and J by 4 bases, with 12 bases between. CDR3 nucleotides: TGTGCCAGTTCTACCCCACCGTACGAGCAGTACTTC. Translated, it gives CASSTPPYEQYF.

This clonotype has ten or more counts. CDR3: CSATTALSPRDTQYF. Written as DNA, the CDR3 is TGCAGTGCTACCACGGCCCTTTCTCCACGAGATACGCAGTATTTT. The J gene is TRBJ2-3, the V gene TRBV20-1; D unresolved. The CDR3 contains 15 residues. Trimming removed 4 bases from V and 5 bases from J, with 19 bases in between. Germline CDR1 and CDR2: DFQATT and SNEGSKA (reference sequence).

CDR3 sequence: CASRGDPYNEQFF. As DNA, the CDR3 is TGTGCCAGCCGGGGAGATCCCTACAATGAGCAGTTCTTC. The V call is TRBV6-1, the J call TRBJ2-1; D is perhaps TRBD2 (5 bases). V dropped 8 bases and J dropped 2 bases, with 10 bases sitting between them. The CDR3 spans 13 residues. Germline CDR1 is MNHNS and CDR2 is SASEGT.

At least ten counts were recorded for this clonotype. The chain combines TRBV29-1 with TRBJ1-2; tentative D call: TRBD1 (6 bases). The CDR3 length is 11 residues. Germline values: CDR1 SQVTM, CDR2 ANQGSEA. Written as DNA, the CDR3 is TGCGGAACAGGGCACGGTACACGCTACACCTTC. Protein product: CGTGHGTRYTF.

This clonotype was seen a few times. The rearrangement joins TRBV12-3 or TRBV12-4 to TRBJ1-1, with 7 bases identical to TRBD1. CDR3 length: 15 amino acids. V lost 2 bases, J lost 5 bases, and 8 bases stayed unmatched. CDR3 sequence reads: CASSLKGAQGTEAFF. CDR3 sequence (DNA): TGTGCCAGCAGTTTAAAAGGGGCACAGGGGACTGAAGCTTTCTTT.

The chain carries TRBV20-1 and TRBJ1-6; 8 positions match TRBD1. V shed 5 bases, J shed 5 bases, and the junction held 5 bases outside the gene matches. CDR3 length: 14 amino acids. Germline V lookup: CDR1 DFQATT, CDR2 SNEGSKA (reference sequence). CDR3 in amino acids: CSAETGGDNSPLHF. The CDR3 nucleotides are TGCAGTGCTGAAACAGGGGGAGATAATTCACCCCTCCACTTT.

The rearrangement uses TRBV6-2 or TRBV6-3 and TRBJ2-4; a possible D gene is TRBD2 (5 bases). There are 15 residues in the CDR3. Germline V gene sequence: CDR1 MNHEY, CDR2 SVGEGT. V was pared by 7 bases and J by 8 bases, with 21 bases between. The CDR3, as DNA: TGTGCCAGCACCGAAACGGGAACAACTGTTGACATTCAGTACTTC. This encodes CASTETGTTVDIQYF.

The CDR3 DNA reads TGCGCCAGCAGCCAACGGCGAAGGGGAGATACGCAGTATTTT. Its protein product is CASSQRRRGDTQYF. This sequence joins TRBV4-1 and TRBJ2-3, with TRBD1 as a possible D gene (5 bases). There are 14 residues in the CDR3. From germline, CDR1 is MGHRA and CDR2 YSYEKL. V lost 2 bases and J 5 bases, leaving 11 bases between the germline ends.

This clonotype was observed many times. The junction shows a germline mismatch at one end, possibly a read error. The rearrangement links TRBV12-3 or TRBV12-4 to TRBJ2-5; 8 bases are shared with TRBD1. This CDR3 contains 14 residues. CDR3 in DNA: TGTGCCAGCAGCCCGGGTGCAACAGGGGGAATTGCGGACTTC. This codes for CASSPGATGGIADF.

The rearrangement joins TRBV5-6 to TRBJ2-5; D unclear. V lost 0 bases and J 5 bases, leaving 5 bases between the germline ends. Germline assignment: CDR1 SGHDT and CDR2 YYEEEE. CDR3 size: 12 residues. The CDR3 protein is CASSLAWETQYF. DNA for the CDR3: TGTGCCAGCAGCTTGGCTTGGGAGACCCAGTACTTC.

The chain is built from TRBV4-2 and TRBJ2-1; D possibly corresponds to TRBD2 (7 bases). CDR1 LGHNA and CDR2 YNFKEQ come from the germline V gene. The CDR3 spans 21 residues. V gave up 10 bases and J gave up 6 bases, with 40 bases separating them. CDR3 sequence: CAMGPGGLCWSYSGKSNEQFF. CDR3 nucleotides: TGTGCCATGGGCCCCGGGGGCCTCTGCTGGAGCTACAGCGGGAAATCCAATGAGCAGTTCTTC.

This clonotype has just a few counts. The J gene is TRBJ1-2, the V gene TRBV9; D is undetermined. Germline V CDR1 and CDR2: SGDLS, YYNGEE. CDR3 length: 14 amino acids. Trimming removed 1 base from V and 6 bases from J, with 13 bases in between. Written as DNA, the CDR3 is TGTGCCAGCAGCGTATCGGGAGTACAAGATGGCTACACCTTC. Encoded protein: CASSVSGVQDGYTF.

At least ten counts were recorded for this clonotype. The rearrangement joins TRBV7-2 to TRBJ2-7; either TRBD1 or TRBD2 may fit D (6 bases each). Deletions cut 8 bases from V and 5 bases from J, with 16 bases between. There are 13 residues in the CDR3. Germline-derived CDR1 and CDR2 are SGHTA and FQGNSA. The CDR3 DNA sequence: TGTGCCAGCCGGGGGCAGGGTTTCCACGAGCAGTACTTC. Amino acids: CASRGQGFHEQYF.

The V call is TRBV24-1, the J call TRBJ2-5; 7 bases match TRBD2. Unmatched junction bases numbered 1, after V lost 0 bases and J lost 7 bases. The CDR3 has 13 amino acids. Germline V gives CDR1 KGHDR, CDR2 SFDVKD. The CDR3 region has the DNA TGTGCCACCAGTGATTTGCCGGGGGGGACCCAGTACTTC. Residues: CATSDLPGGTQYF.

The chain recombines TRBV7-2 with TRBJ2-3; 9 bases map to TRBD2. Per the germline V gene, CDR1 is SGHTA and CDR2 is FQGNSA. V lost 7 bases to trimming and J lost 3 bases; unmatched junction nucleotides: 8. This CDR3 has 15 amino acids. In DNA, the CDR3 is TGTGCCAGCACGATAGCGGGAGTAAGGACAGATACGCAGTATTTT. It encodes CASTIAGVRTDTQYF.

This clonotype appeared many times. The gene calls are TRBV29-1 and TRBJ1-1; D not certain. CDR1 SQVTM and CDR2 ANQGSEA come from the germline V gene. V gave up 0 bases and J gave up 9 bases, with 11 bases separating them. This CDR3 is 12 amino acids long. CDR3 region: CSVEDLSSKAFF. Here the CDR3 DNA reads TGCAGCGTTGAAGACCTTTCTAGTAAAGCTTTCTTT.

Regarding this clonotype: The junction does not match germline at one end; this may be a read error. Here the CDR3 reads CASCQVGQGASEQYF. CDR3 nucleotides: TGTGCCAGCTGCCAAGTCGGGCAGGGGGCGAGCGAGCAGTACTTC. This chain links TRBV4-2 with TRBJ2-7; 8 nucleotides agree with TRBD1. The V gene's germline CDR1 is LGHNA and CDR2 YNFKEQ. The CDR3 is made up of 15 amino acids.

This clonotype has ten or more counts. The V and J genes are TRBV6-5 and TRBJ2-1; D not resolved. This CDR3 is built from 12 residues. Trimming cost V 8 bases and J 8 bases, with 13 bases left between them. Germline values: CDR1 MNHEY, CDR2 SVGAGI. The CDR3 DNA reads TGTGCCAGCTGGACCCGCGCGGATGAGCAGTTCTTC. This encodes CASWTRADEQFF.

The J gene is TRBJ2-7, the V gene TRBV12-3 or TRBV12-4; 7 positions agree with TRBD1. Trimming cost V 8 bases and J 4 bases; bases outside gene matches: 11. The CDR3 contains 14 residues. The CDR3: CASRATGSDYEQYF. In DNA, the CDR3 is TGTGCCAGCCGAGCGACAGGGTCGGATTACGAGCAGTACTTC.

This clonotype was found many times. This chain connects TRBV29-1 to TRBJ1-2; D is perhaps TRBD1 (5 bases). CDR1 and CDR2 (germline): SQVTM, ANQGSEA. CDR3 size: 11 residues. Trimming cost V 4 bases and J 6 bases, with 9 bases left between them. CDR3 nucleotides: TGCAGCGTTGTGGCGACAGATGGCTACACCTTC. Translating it yields CSVVATDGYTF.

This clonotype came up a few times. This rearrangement joins TRBV6-5 to TRBJ2-1; 8 nucleotides align to TRBD1. V lost 2 bases, J lost 7 bases, and 7 bases stayed unmatched. CDR1 is MNHEY and CDR2 is SVGAGI in the germline V gene. The CDR3 totals 15 residues. CDR3 in amino acids: CASSYGQGASNEQFF. The CDR3, as DNA: TGTGCCAGCAGTTACGGTCAGGGGGCGTCAAATGAGCAGTTCTTC.

V usage is TRBV12-3 or TRBV12-4 and J usage is TRBJ2-1, with 7 nucleotides matching TRBD2. The CDR3 runs to 12 residues. With V trimmed by 4 bases and J by 15 bases, 9 bases remained unmatched. Here the CDR3 DNA reads TGTGCCAGCAGTTCCGTGCCGGGAGGTCCGTTCTTC. Protein product: CASSSVPGGPFF.